This T cell receptor (beta chain) was profiled in a study of T cell changes during pregnancy in multiple sclerosis. Libraries were prepared by immunoSEQ multiplex PCR; TCRdb keeps only in-frame clonotypes and omits some of them. The data hold some 41,000 clones, with approximately 91% observed a single time. CDR1 and CDR2 (germline): MRHNA, SNTAGT. CDR3 length: 14 amino acids. V lost 3 bases and J lost 3; bases outside the gene matches: 1. The receptor's source is a female donor with multiple sclerosis, enrolled in a pregnancy study. The source was CD8+ T cells from peripheral blood mononuclear cells, collected in the first trimester of pregnancy. The V gene is TRBV6-4, the J gene TRBJ2-7, with TRBD1 matching 11 bases. Here the CDR3 DNA reads TGTGCCAGCAGTGAGGGGACAGGGGGCTACGAGCAGTACTTC. Translating it yields CASSEGTGGYEQYF.